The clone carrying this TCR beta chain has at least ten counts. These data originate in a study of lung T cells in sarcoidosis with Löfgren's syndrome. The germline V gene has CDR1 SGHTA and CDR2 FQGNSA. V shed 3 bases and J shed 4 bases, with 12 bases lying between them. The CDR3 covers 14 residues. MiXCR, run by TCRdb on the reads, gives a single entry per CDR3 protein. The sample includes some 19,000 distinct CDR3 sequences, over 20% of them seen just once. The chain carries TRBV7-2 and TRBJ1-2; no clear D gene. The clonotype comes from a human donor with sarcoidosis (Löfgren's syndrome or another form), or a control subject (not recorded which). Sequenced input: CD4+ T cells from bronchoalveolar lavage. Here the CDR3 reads CASSFEPLGYGYTF. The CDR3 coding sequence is TGTGCCAGCAGCTTTGAACCGCTGGGCTATGGCTACACCTTC. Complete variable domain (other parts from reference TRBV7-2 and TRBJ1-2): GAGVSQSPSNKVTEKGKDVELRCDPISGHTALYWYRQSLGQGLEFLIYFQGNSAPDKSGLPSDRFSAERTGGSVSTLTIQRTQQEDSAVYLCASSFEPLGYGYTFGSGTRLTVV.